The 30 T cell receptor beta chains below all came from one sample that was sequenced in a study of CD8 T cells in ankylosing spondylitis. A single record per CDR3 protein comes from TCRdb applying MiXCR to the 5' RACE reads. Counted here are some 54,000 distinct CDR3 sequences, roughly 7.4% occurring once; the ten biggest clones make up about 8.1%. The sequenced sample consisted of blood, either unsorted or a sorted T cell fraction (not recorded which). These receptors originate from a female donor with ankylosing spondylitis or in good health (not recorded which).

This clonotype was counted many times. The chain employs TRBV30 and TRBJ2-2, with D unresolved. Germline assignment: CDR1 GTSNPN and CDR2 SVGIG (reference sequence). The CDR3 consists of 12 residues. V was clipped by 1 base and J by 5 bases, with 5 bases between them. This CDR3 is CAWSEATGELFF. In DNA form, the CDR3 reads TGTGCCTGGAGTGAAGCGACCGGGGAGCTGTTTTTT.

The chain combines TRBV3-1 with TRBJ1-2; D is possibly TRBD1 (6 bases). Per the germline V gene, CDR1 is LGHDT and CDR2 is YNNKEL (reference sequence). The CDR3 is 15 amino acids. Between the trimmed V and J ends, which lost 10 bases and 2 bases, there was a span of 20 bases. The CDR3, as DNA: TGTGCCACCTCCCCCGAGGACAGACACAACTATGGCTACACCTTC. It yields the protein CATSPEDRHNYGYTF.

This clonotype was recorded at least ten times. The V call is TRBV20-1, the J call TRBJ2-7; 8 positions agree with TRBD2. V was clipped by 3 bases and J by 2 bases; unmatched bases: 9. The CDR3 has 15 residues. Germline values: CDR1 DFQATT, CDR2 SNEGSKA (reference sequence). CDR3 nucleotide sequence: TGCAGTGCTAGTCCCGGACTAGCAGTGCCCTACGAGCAGTACGTC. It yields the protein CSASPGLAVPYEQYV.

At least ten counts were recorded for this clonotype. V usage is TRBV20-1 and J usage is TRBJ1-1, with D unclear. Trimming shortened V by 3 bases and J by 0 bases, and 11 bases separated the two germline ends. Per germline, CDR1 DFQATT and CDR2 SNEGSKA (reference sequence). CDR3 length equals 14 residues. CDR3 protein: CSARVRLLNTEAFF. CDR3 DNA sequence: TGCAGTGCTAGGGTTCGGCTGCTGAACACTGAAGCTTTCTTT.

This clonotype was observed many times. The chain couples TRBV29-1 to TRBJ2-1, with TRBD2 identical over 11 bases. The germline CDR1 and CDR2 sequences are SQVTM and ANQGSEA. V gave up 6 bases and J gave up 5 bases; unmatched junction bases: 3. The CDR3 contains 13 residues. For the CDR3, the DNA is TGCAGCGTCCCGACTAGCGGGGACAATGAGCAGTTCTTC. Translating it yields CSVPTSGDNEQFF.

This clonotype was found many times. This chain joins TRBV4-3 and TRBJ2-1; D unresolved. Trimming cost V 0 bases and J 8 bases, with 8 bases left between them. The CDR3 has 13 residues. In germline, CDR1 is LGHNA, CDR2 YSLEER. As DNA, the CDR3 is TGCGCCAGCAGCCAAGATTTGATGGATGAGCAGTTCTTC. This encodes CASSQDLMDEQFF.

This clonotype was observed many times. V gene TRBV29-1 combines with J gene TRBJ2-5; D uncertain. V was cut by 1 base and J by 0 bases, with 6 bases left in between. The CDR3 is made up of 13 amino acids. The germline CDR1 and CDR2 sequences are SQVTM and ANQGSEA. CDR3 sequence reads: CSVEGMYQETQYF. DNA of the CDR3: TGCAGCGTTGAAGGGATGTACCAAGAGACCCAGTACTTC.

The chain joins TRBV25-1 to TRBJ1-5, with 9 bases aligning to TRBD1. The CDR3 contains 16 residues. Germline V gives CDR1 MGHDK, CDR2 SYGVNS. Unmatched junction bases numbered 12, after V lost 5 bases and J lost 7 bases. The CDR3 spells CASSPNGQGLRQPQHF. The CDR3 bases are TGTGCCAGCAGTCCCAACGGACAGGGGCTACGGCAGCCCCAGCATTTT.

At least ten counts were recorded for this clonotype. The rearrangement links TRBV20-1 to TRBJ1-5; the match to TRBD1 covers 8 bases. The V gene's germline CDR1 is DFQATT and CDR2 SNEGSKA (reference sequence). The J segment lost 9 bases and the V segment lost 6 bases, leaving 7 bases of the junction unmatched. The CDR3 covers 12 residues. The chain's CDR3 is CSATDRDRPQHF. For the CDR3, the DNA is TGCAGTGCCACGGACAGGGACCGGCCCCAGCATTTT.

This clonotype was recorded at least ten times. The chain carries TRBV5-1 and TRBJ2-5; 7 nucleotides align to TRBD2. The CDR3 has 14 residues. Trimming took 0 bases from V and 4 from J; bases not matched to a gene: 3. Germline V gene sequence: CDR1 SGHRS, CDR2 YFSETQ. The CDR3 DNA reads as TGCGCCAGCAGCTTGGGTTTAGCGGGAGAGACCCAGTACTTC. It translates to CASSLGLAGETQYF.

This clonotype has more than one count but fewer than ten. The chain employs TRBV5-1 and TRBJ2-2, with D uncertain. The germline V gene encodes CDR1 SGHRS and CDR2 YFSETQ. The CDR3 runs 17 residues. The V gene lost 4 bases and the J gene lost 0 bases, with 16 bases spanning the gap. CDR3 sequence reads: CASSPDPGAANTGELFF. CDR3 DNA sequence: TGCGCCAGCAGCCCGGACCCGGGTGCGGCGAACACCGGGGAGCTGTTTTTT.

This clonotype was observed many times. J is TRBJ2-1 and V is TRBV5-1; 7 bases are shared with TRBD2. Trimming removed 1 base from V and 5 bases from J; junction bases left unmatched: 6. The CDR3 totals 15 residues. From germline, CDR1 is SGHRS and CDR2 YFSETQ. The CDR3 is CASSLWGLQDNEQFF. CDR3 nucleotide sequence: TGCGCCAGCAGCTTGTGGGGACTACAAGACAATGAGCAGTTCTTC.

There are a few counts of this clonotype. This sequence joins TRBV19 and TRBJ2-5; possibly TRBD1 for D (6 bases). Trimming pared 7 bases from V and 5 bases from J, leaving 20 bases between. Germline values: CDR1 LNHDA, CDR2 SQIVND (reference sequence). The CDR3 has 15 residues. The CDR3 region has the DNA TGTGCCAGTACCATCAGCCTACAGGGTTGGGAGACCCAGTACTTC. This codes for CASTISLQGWETQYF.

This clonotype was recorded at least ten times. The CDR3 sequence is CASSLVGIGQGLQPQHF. The DNA for the CDR3 is TGTGCCAGCAGCTTAGTGGGAATCGGGCAGGGGTTACAGCCCCAGCATTTT. The chain is built from TRBV7-8 and TRBJ1-5; TRBD1 might be the D (6 bases). The CDR3 length is 17 residues. V dropped 1 base and J dropped 7 bases, with 20 bases sitting between them. Germline lookup yields CDR1 SGHVS and CDR2 FQNEAQ.

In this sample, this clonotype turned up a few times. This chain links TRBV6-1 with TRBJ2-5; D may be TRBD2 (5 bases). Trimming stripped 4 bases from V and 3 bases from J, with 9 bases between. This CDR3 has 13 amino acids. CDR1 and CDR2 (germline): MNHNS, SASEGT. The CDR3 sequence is CASSAGVKETQYF. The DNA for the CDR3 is TGTGCCAGCAGTGCCGGGGTTAAAGAGACCCAGTACTTC.

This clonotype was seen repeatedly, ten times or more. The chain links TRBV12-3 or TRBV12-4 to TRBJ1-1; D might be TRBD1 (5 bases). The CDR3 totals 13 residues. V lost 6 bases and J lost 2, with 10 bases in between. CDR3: CASSLTENTEAFF. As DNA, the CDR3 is TGTGCCAGCAGCCTGACAGAAAACACTGAAGCTTTCTTT.

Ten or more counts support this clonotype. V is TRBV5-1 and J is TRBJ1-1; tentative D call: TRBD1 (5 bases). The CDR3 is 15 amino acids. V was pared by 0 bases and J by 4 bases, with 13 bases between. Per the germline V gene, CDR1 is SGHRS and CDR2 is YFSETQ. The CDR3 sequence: CASSLGAGLSTEAFF. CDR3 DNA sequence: TGCGCCAGCAGCTTGGGGGCAGGGCTGAGCACTGAAGCTTTCTTT.

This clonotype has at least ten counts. Written as DNA, the CDR3 is TGCAGTGCCGGATCGCCTTTGTGGCTAGAATACAATGAGCAGTTCTTC. Protein product: CSAGSPLWLEYNEQFF. This chain connects TRBV20-1 to TRBJ2-1; D remains ambiguous. Trimming took off 6 bases at V and 4 bases at J, with 22 bases between the two ends. Germline V CDR1 and CDR2: DFQATT, SNEGSKA (reference sequence). This CDR3 comprises 16 residues.

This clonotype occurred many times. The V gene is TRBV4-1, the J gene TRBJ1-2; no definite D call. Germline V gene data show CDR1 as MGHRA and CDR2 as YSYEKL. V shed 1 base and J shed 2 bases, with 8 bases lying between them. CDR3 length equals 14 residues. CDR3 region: CASSQVRENYGYTF. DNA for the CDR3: TGCGCCAGCAGCCAAGTTAGAGAGAACTATGGCTACACCTTC.

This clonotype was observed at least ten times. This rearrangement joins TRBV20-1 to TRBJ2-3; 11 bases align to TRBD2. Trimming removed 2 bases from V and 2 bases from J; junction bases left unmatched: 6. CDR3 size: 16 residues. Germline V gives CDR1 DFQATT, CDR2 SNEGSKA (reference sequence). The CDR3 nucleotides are TGCAGTGCTAGATTCGCTAGCGGGGGGACCACAGATACGCAGTATTTT. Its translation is CSARFASGGTTDTQYF.

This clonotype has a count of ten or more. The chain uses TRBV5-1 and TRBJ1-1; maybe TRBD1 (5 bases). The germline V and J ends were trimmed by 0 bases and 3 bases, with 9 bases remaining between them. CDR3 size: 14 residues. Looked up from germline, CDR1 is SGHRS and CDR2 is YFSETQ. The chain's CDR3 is CASSLEGTYTEAFF. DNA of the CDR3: TGCGCCAGCAGCTTGGAAGGGACGTACACTGAAGCTTTCTTT.

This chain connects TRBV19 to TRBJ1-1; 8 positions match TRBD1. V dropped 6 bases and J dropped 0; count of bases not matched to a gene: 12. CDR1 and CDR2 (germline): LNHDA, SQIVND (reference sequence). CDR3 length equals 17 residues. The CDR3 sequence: CASRMTGDFEMNTEAFF. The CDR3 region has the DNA TGTGCCAGTAGAATGACAGGGGACTTTGAAATGAACACTGAAGCTTTCTTT.

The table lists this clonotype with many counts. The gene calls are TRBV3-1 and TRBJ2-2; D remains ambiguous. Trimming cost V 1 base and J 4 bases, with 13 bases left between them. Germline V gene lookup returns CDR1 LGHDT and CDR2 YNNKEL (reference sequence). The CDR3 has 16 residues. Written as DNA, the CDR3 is TGTGCCAGCAGCCAAGGGGCGACTTCTTCCACCGGGGAGCTGTTTTTT. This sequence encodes CASSQGATSSTGELFF.

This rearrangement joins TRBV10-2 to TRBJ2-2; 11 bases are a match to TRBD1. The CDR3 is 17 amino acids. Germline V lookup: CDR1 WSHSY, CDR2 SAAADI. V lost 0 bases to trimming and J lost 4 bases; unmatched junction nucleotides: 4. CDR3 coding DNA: TGCGCCAGCAGTGAGTCGGGACAGGGGGTCGGCACCGGGGAGCTGTTTTTT. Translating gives CASSESGQGVGTGELFF.

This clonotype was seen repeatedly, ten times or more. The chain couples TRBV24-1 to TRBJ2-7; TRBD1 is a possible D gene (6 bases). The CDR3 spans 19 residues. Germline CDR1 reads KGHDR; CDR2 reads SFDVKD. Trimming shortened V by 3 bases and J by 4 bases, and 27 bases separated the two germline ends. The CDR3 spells CATSDLKASDRYPVYEQYV. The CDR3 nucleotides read TGTGCCACCAGTGATCTAAAAGCCTCGGACAGATATCCGGTGTACGAGCAGTACGTC.

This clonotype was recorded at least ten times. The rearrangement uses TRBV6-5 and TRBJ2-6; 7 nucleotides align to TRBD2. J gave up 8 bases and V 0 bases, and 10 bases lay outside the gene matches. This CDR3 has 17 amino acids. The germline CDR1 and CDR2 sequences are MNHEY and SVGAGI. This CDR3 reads CASSYSEWGRDTNVLTF. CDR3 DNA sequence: TGTGCCAGCAGTTACTCGGAGTGGGGGAGGGATACCAACGTCCTGACTTTC.

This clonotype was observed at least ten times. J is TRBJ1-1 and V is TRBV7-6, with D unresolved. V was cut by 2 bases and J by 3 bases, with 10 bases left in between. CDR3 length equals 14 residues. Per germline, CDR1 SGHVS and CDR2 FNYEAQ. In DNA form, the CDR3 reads TGTGCCAGCAGCTTAAGGGTGAAGGACACTGAAGCTTTCTTT. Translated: CASSLRVKDTEAFF.

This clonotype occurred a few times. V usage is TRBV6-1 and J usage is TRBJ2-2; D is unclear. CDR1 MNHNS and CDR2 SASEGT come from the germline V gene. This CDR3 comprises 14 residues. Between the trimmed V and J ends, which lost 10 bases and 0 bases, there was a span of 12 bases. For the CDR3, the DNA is TGTGCCACCCCGCGGCCAGCGAACACCGGGGAGCTGTTTTTT. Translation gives CATPRPANTGELFF.

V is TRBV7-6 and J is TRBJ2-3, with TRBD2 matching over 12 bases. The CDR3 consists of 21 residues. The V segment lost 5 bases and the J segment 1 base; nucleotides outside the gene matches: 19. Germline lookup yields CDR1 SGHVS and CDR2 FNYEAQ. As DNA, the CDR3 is TGTGCCAGCAGCCCAGACTCTTATCTGCTAGCGGGGGGGCCGGGCACAGATACGCAGTATTTT. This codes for CASSPDSYLLAGGPGTDTQYF.

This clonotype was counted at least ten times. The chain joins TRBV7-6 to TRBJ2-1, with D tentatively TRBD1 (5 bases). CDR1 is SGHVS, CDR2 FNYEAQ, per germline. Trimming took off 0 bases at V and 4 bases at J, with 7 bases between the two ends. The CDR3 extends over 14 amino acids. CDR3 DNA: TGTGCCAGCAGCTTAGCGGGGCATTACAATGAGCAGTTCTTC. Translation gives CASSLAGHYNEQFF.